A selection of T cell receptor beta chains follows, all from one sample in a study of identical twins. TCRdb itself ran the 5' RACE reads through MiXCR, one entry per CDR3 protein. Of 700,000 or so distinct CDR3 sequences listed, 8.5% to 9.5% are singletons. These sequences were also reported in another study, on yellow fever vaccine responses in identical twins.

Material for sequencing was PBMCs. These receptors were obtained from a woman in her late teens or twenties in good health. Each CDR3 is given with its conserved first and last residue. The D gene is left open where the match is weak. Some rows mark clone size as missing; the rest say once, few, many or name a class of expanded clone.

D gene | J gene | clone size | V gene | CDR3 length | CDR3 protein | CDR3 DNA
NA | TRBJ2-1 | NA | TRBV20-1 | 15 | CSARDLASHYNEQFF | TGCAGTGCTAGAGATTTGGCTAGCCACTACAATGAGCAGTTCTTC
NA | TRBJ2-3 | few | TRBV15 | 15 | CATSRTGPSTDTQYF | TGTGCCACCAGCCGGACGGGACCTAGCACAGATACGCAGTATTTT
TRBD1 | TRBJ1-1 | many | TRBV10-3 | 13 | CAIRDRGDTEAFF | TGTGCCATCAGAGACAGGGGGGACACTGAAGCTTTCTTT
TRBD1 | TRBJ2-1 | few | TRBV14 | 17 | CASSQWGSGTGGNEQFF | TGTGCCAGCAGCCAATGGGGGAGCGGGACAGGGGGCAATGAGCAGTTCTTC
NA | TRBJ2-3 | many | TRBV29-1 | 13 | CSVEWDGSDTQYF | TGCAGCGTTGAATGGGATGGGTCAGATACGCAGTATTTT
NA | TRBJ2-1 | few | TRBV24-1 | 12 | CATSDLPDEQFF | TGTGCCACCAGTGATTTACCCGATGAGCAGTTCTTC
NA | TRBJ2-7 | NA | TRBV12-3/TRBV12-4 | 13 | CASSFLRSYEQYF | TGTGCCAGCAGTTTTTTGCGCTCCTACGAGCAGTACTTC
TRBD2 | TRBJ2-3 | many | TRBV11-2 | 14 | CASSWGGGTDTQYF | TGTGCCAGCAGCTGGGGGGGAGGCACAGATACGCAGTATTTT
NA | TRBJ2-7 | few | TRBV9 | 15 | CASSPRAVGLGEQYF | TGTGCCAGCAGCCCACGAGCTGTGGGGCTCGGCGAGCAGTACTTC
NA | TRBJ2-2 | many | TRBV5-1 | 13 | CASSFTGSGELFF | TGCGCCAGCAGCTTCACAGGGTCCGGGGAGCTGTTTTTT
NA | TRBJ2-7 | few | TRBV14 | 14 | CASSQARAKVEQYF | TGTGCCAGCAGCCAAGCCAGGGCGAAAGTGGAGCAGTACTTC
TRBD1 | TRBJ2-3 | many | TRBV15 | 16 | CATSRADRGSTDTQYF | TGTGCCACCAGCAGAGCCGACAGGGGGAGCACAGATACGCAGTATTTT
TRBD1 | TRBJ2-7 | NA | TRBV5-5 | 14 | CAISPRTGKYEQYF | TGTGCCATCAGCCCCCGGACAGGGAAGTACGAGCAGTACTTC
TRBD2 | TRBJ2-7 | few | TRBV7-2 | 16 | CASSPRGGLAGYEQYF | TGTGCCAGCAGCCCCCGCGGGGGACTGGCCGGCTACGAGCAGTACTTC
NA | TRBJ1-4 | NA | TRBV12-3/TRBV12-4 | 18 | CASSLRVQQGGRKEKLFF | TGTGCCAGCAGTTTAAGGGTCCAACAGGGAGGAAGAAAGGAAAAACTGTTTTTT
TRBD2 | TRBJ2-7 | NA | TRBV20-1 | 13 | CSAPWTRSLEQYF | TGCAGTGCTCCCTGGACTAGGTCCCTCGAGCAGTACTTC
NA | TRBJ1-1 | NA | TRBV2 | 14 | CASSEYRENTEAFF | TGTGCCAGCAGTGAATACAGGGAGAACACTGAAGCTTTCTTT
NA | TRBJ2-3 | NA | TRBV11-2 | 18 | CASSLVVAGVGISDTQYF | TGTGCCAGCAGCTTAGTAGTGGCCGGGGTAGGGATTTCAGATACGCAGTATTTT
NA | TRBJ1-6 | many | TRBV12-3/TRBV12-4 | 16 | CASTHRLGGGNSPLHF | TGTGCCAGCACCCACCGATTAGGGGGGGGAAATTCACCCCTCCACTTT
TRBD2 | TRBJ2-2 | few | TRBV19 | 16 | CASSAPSGSNTGELFF | TGTGCCAGTAGTGCCCCTAGCGGGAGTAATACCGGGGAGCTGTTTTTT
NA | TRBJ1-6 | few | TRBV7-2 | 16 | CASSPAAGIDNSPLHF | TGTGCCAGCAGCCCTGCAGCGGGGATAGATAATTCACCCCTCCACTTT
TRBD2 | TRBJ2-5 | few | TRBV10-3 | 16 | CAIPGLAESRDETQYF | TGTGCCATCCCTGGACTAGCCGAGTCCCGGGACGAGACCCAGTACTTC
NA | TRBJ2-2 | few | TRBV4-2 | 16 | CASSQEKAANTGELFF | TGTGCCAGCAGCCAAGAAAAAGCGGCGAACACCGGGGAGCTGTTTTTT
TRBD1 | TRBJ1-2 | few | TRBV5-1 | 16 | CASSYGTGTSNYGYTF | TGCGCCAGCAGCTACGGGACAGGAACCTCGAACTATGGCTACACCTTC
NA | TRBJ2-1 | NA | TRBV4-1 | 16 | CASSQEGGRLPNEQFF | TGCGCCAGCAGCCAAGAAGGGGGACGACTCCCAAATGAGCAGTTCTTC
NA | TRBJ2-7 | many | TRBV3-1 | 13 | CASSQASGDEQYF | TGTGCCAGCAGCCAGGCCTCGGGGGACGAGCAGTACTTC